These T cell receptor beta chains were read from a single sample in a study of blood T cell repertoires in COVID-19. Method: immunoSEQ multiplex PCR; TCRdb's copy keeps in-frame clones and lacks some. The sample shows approximately 220,000 clones, around nine tenths of them seen only once. The material sequenced was peripheral blood. Receptor source: a man aged 55 to 70 who had recovered from COVID-19. Each CDR3 is given with its conserved first and last residue. Each record gives: V gene, clone size, D gene, J gene, CDR3 length, CDR3 DNA, CDR3 protein. A D gene is named only where the DNA matches it firmly. Expanded clones are given a class, and other clones once, few, many or no size at all.

v_call: TRBV10-1
clone_size: -
d_call: TRBD2
j_call: TRBJ2-3
cdr3_length: 12
cdr3_nt: TGCGCCACCGGAAGCGGGACGGATACGCAGTATTTT
cdr3_aa: CATGSGTDTQYF

v_call: TRBV7-2
clone_size: few
d_call: -
j_call: TRBJ1-3
cdr3_length: 15
cdr3_nt: TGTGCCAGCAGCTCTGGACAGAGCTCTGGAAACACCATATATTTT
cdr3_aa: CASSSGQSSGNTIYF

v_call: TRBV6-1
clone_size: -
d_call: TRBD1
j_call: TRBJ1-2
cdr3_length: 15
cdr3_nt: TGTGCCAGCAGTGACGGGACAGGGGCTAACTATGGCTACACCTTC
cdr3_aa: CASSDGTGANYGYTF

v_call: TRBV11-2
clone_size: once
d_call: -
j_call: TRBJ1-4
cdr3_length: 15
cdr3_nt: TGTGCCAGCAGCTTCCGGCAGGGTCAGGGAGAAAAACTGTTTTTT
cdr3_aa: CASSFRQGQGEKLFF

v_call: TRBV5-1
clone_size: -
d_call: -
j_call: TRBJ2-3
cdr3_length: 15
cdr3_nt: TGCGCCAGCAGCTTGAACTCAGGGGTGACAGATACGCAGTATTTT
cdr3_aa: CASSLNSGVTDTQYF

v_call: TRBV28
clone_size: -
d_call: -
j_call: TRBJ1-1
cdr3_length: 16
cdr3_nt: TGTGCCAGCAGTCCCGGGCACCGGGACTGGAACACTGAAGCTTTCTTT
cdr3_aa: CASSPGHRDWNTEAFF

v_call: TRBV6-4
clone_size: -
d_call: -
j_call: TRBJ1-1
cdr3_length: 13
cdr3_nt: TGTGCCAGCAGTGAGGAGGGTTGGACTGAAGCTTTCTTT
cdr3_aa: CASSEEGWTEAFF

v_call: TRBV7-3
clone_size: -
d_call: TRBD1
j_call: TRBJ2-1
cdr3_length: 15
cdr3_nt: TGTGCCAGCAGCCTAGGCGGACAGGGATACAATGAGCAGTTCTTC
cdr3_aa: CASSLGGQGYNEQFF

v_call: TRBV19
clone_size: -
d_call: TRBD1
j_call: TRBJ2-7
cdr3_length: 16
cdr3_nt: TGTGCCAGTAGTAGCCGGACCGGGACAGGGAGCTACGAGCAGTACTTC
cdr3_aa: CASSSRTGTGSYEQYF

v_call: TRBV9
clone_size: -
d_call: -
j_call: TRBJ2-3
cdr3_length: 14
cdr3_nt: TGTGCCAGCAGCGTAGTTGCTAGATCAGATACGCAGTATTTT
cdr3_aa: CASSVVARSDTQYF

v_call: TRBV5-4
clone_size: few
d_call: TRBD2
j_call: TRBJ2-2
cdr3_length: 20
cdr3_nt: TGTGCCAGCAGCTTGGCGGCTAGCGGGAGACGGCGGGGGGGCACCGGGGAGCTGTTTTTT
cdr3_aa: CASSLAASGRRRGGTGELFF

v_call: TRBV4-2
clone_size: many
d_call: -
j_call: TRBJ2-6
cdr3_length: 15
cdr3_nt: TGTGCCAGCAGCCCCCGGGACTCTGGGGCCAACGTCCTGACTTTC
cdr3_aa: CASSPRDSGANVLTF

v_call: TRBV6-5
clone_size: -
d_call: TRBD2
j_call: TRBJ2-1
cdr3_length: 16
cdr3_nt: TGTGCCAGCAGTTACAGGACTAGCGGGAACGGGAATGAGCAGTTCTTC
cdr3_aa: CASSYRTSGNGNEQFF

v_call: TRBV7-2
clone_size: -
d_call: -
j_call: TRBJ1-1
cdr3_length: 14
cdr3_nt: TGTGCCAGCAGCTTATTCAGGGGTAACACTGAAGCTTTCTTT
cdr3_aa: CASSLFRGNTEAFF

v_call: TRBV6-6
clone_size: -
d_call: TRBD1
j_call: TRBJ2-7
cdr3_length: 16
cdr3_nt: TGTGCCAGCAGTTACTCGATGGGGACAGGGGTCGTCGAGCAGTACTTC
cdr3_aa: CASSYSMGTGVVEQYF

v_call: TRBV18
clone_size: -
d_call: -
j_call: TRBJ1-2
cdr3_length: 14
cdr3_nt: TGTGCCAGCTCACCACTTGGCCGGGACTATGGCTACACCTTC
cdr3_aa: CASSPLGRDYGYTF

v_call: TRBV3-1/TRBV3-2
clone_size: -
d_call: TRBD1
j_call: TRBJ2-5
cdr3_length: 16
cdr3_nt: TGTGCCAGCAGAAGTCGAACAGGGGGTCGGTGGGAGACCCAGTACTTC
cdr3_aa: CASRSRTGGRWETQYF

v_call: TRBV2
clone_size: -
d_call: TRBD1
j_call: TRBJ2-7
cdr3_length: 14
cdr3_nt: TGTGCCAGCAGATCGAGGACAGGGACGGGGGAGCAGTACTTC
cdr3_aa: CASRSRTGTGEQYF

v_call: TRBV7-2
clone_size: -
d_call: -
j_call: TRBJ2-3
cdr3_length: 16
cdr3_nt: -
cdr3_aa: CASSLSVVGAGAVPYF

v_call: TRBV28
clone_size: -
d_call: TRBD2
j_call: TRBJ2-7
cdr3_length: 15
cdr3_nt: TGTGCCAGCAGTGCGCGGACTAGCGGGGCCTACGAGCAGTACTTC
cdr3_aa: CASSARTSGAYEQYF

v_call: TRBV19
clone_size: -
d_call: -
j_call: TRBJ2-5
cdr3_length: 15
cdr3_nt: TGTGCCAGTAGTGCCGTCATGGCGGCCCAAGAGACCCAGTACTTC
cdr3_aa: CASSAVMAAQETQYF

v_call: TRBV10-3
clone_size: -
d_call: -
j_call: TRBJ2-2
cdr3_length: 14
cdr3_nt: TGTGCCATCAGTGGGGACATTACCACCGGGGAGCTGTTTTTT
cdr3_aa: CAISGDITTGELFF

v_call: TRBV6-4
clone_size: -
d_call: -
j_call: TRBJ2-3
cdr3_length: 15
cdr3_nt: TGTGCCAGCAGTGAAGGCGGCGGGACCACAGATACGCAGTATTTT
cdr3_aa: CASSEGGGTTDTQYF

v_call: TRBV19
clone_size: few
d_call: -
j_call: TRBJ1-5
cdr3_length: 15
cdr3_nt: TGTGCCAGTAGTGGGCGTTGGGCAGCGGAGCAGCCCCAGCATTTT
cdr3_aa: CASSGRWAAEQPQHF

v_call: TRBV3-1/TRBV3-2
clone_size: few
d_call: TRBD2
j_call: TRBJ2-7
cdr3_length: 14
cdr3_nt: TGTGCCAGCAGCCAACGGAACAGCGGGAGCGAGCAGTACTTC
cdr3_aa: CASSQRNSGSEQYF

v_call: TRBV19
clone_size: -
d_call: -
j_call: TRBJ2-1
cdr3_length: 15
cdr3_nt: TGTGCCAGTACCCCCGGTGGGAGAGTCATGCATGAGCAGTTCTTC
cdr3_aa: CASTPGGRVMHEQFF

v_call: TRBV6-4
clone_size: -
d_call: -
j_call: TRBJ2-1
cdr3_length: 15
cdr3_nt: TGTGCCAGCAGTGACTCAACAGGCTCTGCTGATGAGCAGTTCTTC
cdr3_aa: CASSDSTGSADEQFF

v_call: TRBV6-5
clone_size: -
d_call: -
j_call: TRBJ2-7
cdr3_length: 14
cdr3_nt: TGTGCCAGCAGAGACCACGACGGGACCTACGAGCAGTACTTC
cdr3_aa: CASRDHDGTYEQYF

v_call: TRBV18
clone_size: -
d_call: -
j_call: TRBJ2-2
cdr3_length: 12
cdr3_nt: TGTGCCAGCTCATATGTCGCCGGGGAGCTGTTTTTT
cdr3_aa: CASSYVAGELFF

v_call: TRBV9
clone_size: -
d_call: -
j_call: TRBJ1-1
cdr3_length: 14
cdr3_nt: TGTGCCAGCAGCCCGGGACACCTGAACACTGAAGCTTTCTTT
cdr3_aa: CASSPGHLNTEAFF

v_call: TRBV3-1/TRBV3-2
clone_size: -
d_call: -
j_call: TRBJ2-7
cdr3_length: 12
cdr3_nt: TGTGCCAGCAGCCAATTAGTTGGACTACGGGTCTTC
cdr3_aa: CASSQLVGLRVF

v_call: TRBV5-4
clone_size: -
d_call: -
j_call: TRBJ1-6
cdr3_length: 17
cdr3_nt: TGTGCCAGCAGCTTGGGGGGCAGGGGCGCAGGAGAATCACCCCTCCACTTT
cdr3_aa: CASSLGGRGAGESPLHF

v_call: TRBV2
clone_size: -
d_call: TRBD2
j_call: TRBJ2-7
cdr3_length: 16
cdr3_nt: TGTGCCAGCAGGGTAGCCTCGGGGGGGCTCCTCCCCGAGCAGTACTTC
cdr3_aa: CASRVASGGLLPEQYF

v_call: TRBV27
clone_size: few
d_call: TRBD2
j_call: TRBJ2-5
cdr3_length: 15
cdr3_nt: TGTGCCAGCAGTTTGGGGCTAGCGGGAGTAGAGACCCAGTACTTC
cdr3_aa: CASSLGLAGVETQYF

v_call: TRBV6-6
clone_size: -
d_call: TRBD1
j_call: TRBJ1-4
cdr3_length: 15
cdr3_nt: TGTGCCAGCAGTTCTCGGGACAGTGGTAATGAAAAACTGTTTTTT
cdr3_aa: CASSSRDSGNEKLFF

v_call: TRBV2
clone_size: -
d_call: TRBD2
j_call: TRBJ2-6
cdr3_length: 19
cdr3_nt: TGTGCCAGCCGGACTAGCGGGGGGACTCTATCCTCTGGGGCCAACGTCCTGACTTTC
cdr3_aa: CASRTSGGTLSSGANVLTF

v_call: TRBV5-1
clone_size: -
d_call: TRBD1
j_call: TRBJ2-1
cdr3_length: 14
cdr3_nt: TGCGCCAGCAGAAACACAGGGGGTTATCAAAGGCAGTTCTTC
cdr3_aa: CASRNTGGYQRQFF

v_call: TRBV28
clone_size: -
d_call: -
j_call: TRBJ2-7
cdr3_length: 11
cdr3_nt: TGTGCCAGCAGTCCCACCTACGAGCAGTACTTC
cdr3_aa: CASSPTYEQYF

v_call: TRBV6-2/TRBV6-3
clone_size: -
d_call: TRBD1
j_call: TRBJ2-1
cdr3_length: 14
cdr3_nt: TGTGCCAGCAGCCTGGGACAGACCTACAATGAGCAGTTCTTC
cdr3_aa: CASSLGQTYNEQFF

v_call: TRBV6-4
clone_size: -
d_call: -
j_call: TRBJ1-2
cdr3_length: 14
cdr3_nt: TGTGCCAGCAGTGTAACAGGGCAAGGCTATGGCTACACCTTC
cdr3_aa: CASSVTGQGYGYTF

v_call: TRBV5-1
clone_size: -
d_call: TRBD2
j_call: TRBJ2-3
cdr3_length: 15
cdr3_nt: TGCGCCAGCAGTTCGTCGGGACTACACACAGATACGCAGTATTTT
cdr3_aa: CASSSSGLHTDTQYF

v_call: TRBV12-3/TRBV12-4
clone_size: -
d_call: -
j_call: TRBJ1-1
cdr3_length: 13
cdr3_nt: TGTGCCAGCAGTTTAGTAGCGAACACTGAAGCTTTCTTT
cdr3_aa: CASSLVANTEAFF

v_call: TRBV19
clone_size: -
d_call: -
j_call: TRBJ1-1
cdr3_length: 13
cdr3_nt: TGTGCCAGTAGTATAGATCGGGATACTGAAGCTTTCTTT
cdr3_aa: CASSIDRDTEAFF

v_call: TRBV7-9
clone_size: few
d_call: TRBD1
j_call: TRBJ1-6
cdr3_length: 14
cdr3_nt: TGTGCCAGCAGCGGACAGGGGTGGAATTCACCCCTCCACTTT
cdr3_aa: CASSGQGWNSPLHF

v_call: TRBV19
clone_size: -
d_call: -
j_call: TRBJ1-2
cdr3_length: 18
cdr3_nt: TGTGCCAGTAGTATAAGAGCGGGCGGCCTAAACATTAACTATGGCTACACCTTC
cdr3_aa: CASSIRAGGLNINYGYTF

v_call: TRBV28
clone_size: -
d_call: -
j_call: TRBJ1-2
cdr3_length: 12
cdr3_nt: TGTGCCAGCATAAGGGGCGGAAGTGGCTACACCTTC
cdr3_aa: CASIRGGSGYTF

v_call: TRBV18
clone_size: -
d_call: TRBD1
j_call: TRBJ2-5
cdr3_length: 15
cdr3_nt: TGTGCCAGCTCACCACGGACAGGGGATGGAGAGACCCAGTACTTC
cdr3_aa: CASSPRTGDGETQYF

v_call: TRBV12-3/TRBV12-4
clone_size: -
d_call: -
j_call: TRBJ2-7
cdr3_length: 11
cdr3_nt: TGTGCCAGCGGACAGTACTACGAGCAGTACTTC
cdr3_aa: CASGQYYEQYF

v_call: TRBV30
clone_size: -
d_call: -
j_call: TRBJ1-5
cdr3_length: 14
cdr3_nt: TGTGCCTGGAACAGGGATACCTTTAGGCAGCCCCAGCATTTT
cdr3_aa: CAWNRDTFRQPQHF

v_call: TRBV6-5
clone_size: once
d_call: TRBD1
j_call: TRBJ1-5
cdr3_length: 12
cdr3_nt: TGTGCCAGCAGCAACCCGGACAGGGCGGCTCATTTT
cdr3_aa: CASSNPDRAAHF